The T cell receptor beta chain described here comes from a study of molecular identifiers for immune sequencing clone quantification. The germline V gene has CDR1 LNHDA and CDR2 SQIVND (reference sequence). The CDR3 consists of 14 residues. V lost 4 bases to trimming and J lost 2 bases, with 12 bases between them. This clonotype was detected a few times. From the PCR reads, TCRdb called clonotypes with MiXCR, one entry per CDR3 protein. The data show about 630,000 distinct CDR3 sequences, about 25% seen once. The sequencing input was naive CD8+ T cells from blood, with Jurkat cell RNA spiked in. Indicated subset: FACS-sorted CD8+CD4-CCR7+CD45RA+ naive T cells. The receptor was isolated from a human donor in good health. Some libraries in this study had Jurkat cell RNA spiked in. This chain joins TRBV19 and TRBJ2-7; D possibly uses TRBD1 or TRBD2 (5 bases each). The CDR3 sequence is CASSTRGRAYEQYF. The CDR3 nucleotides read TGTGCCAGTAGTACCCGGGGCCGGGCCTACGAGCAGTACTTC.